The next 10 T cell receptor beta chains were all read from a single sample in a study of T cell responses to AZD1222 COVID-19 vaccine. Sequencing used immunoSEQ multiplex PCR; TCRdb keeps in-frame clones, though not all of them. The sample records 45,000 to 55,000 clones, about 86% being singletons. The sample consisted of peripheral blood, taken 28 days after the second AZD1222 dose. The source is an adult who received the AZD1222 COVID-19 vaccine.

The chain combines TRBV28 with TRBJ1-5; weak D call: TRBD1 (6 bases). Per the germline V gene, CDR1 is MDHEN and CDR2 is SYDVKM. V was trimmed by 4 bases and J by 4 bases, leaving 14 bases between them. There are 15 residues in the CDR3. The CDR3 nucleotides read TGTGCCAGCAGTTCCTCGACAGGCGAGAATCAGCCCCAGCATTTT. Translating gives CASSSSTGENQPQHF. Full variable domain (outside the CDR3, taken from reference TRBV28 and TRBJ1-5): DVKVTQSSRYLVKRTGEKVFLECVQDMDHENMFWYRQDPGLGLRLIYFSYDVKMKEKGDIPEGYSVSREKKERFSLILESASTNQTSMYLCASSSSTGENQPQHFGDGTRLSIL.

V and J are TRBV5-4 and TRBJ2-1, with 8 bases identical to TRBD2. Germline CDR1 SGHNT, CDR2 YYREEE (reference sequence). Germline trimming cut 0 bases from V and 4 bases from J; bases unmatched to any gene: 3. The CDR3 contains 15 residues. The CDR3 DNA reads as TGTGCCAGCAGCTTGGTGAGCGGGGGTTACAATGAGCAGTTCTTC. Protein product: CASSLVSGGYNEQFF.

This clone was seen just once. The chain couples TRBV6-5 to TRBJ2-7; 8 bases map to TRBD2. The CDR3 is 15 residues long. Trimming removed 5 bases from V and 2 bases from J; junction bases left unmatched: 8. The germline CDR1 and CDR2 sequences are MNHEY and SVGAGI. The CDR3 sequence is CASSPSTSVPYEQYF. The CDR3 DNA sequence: TGTGCCAGCAGTCCCTCGACTAGCGTGCCCTACGAGCAGTACTTC.

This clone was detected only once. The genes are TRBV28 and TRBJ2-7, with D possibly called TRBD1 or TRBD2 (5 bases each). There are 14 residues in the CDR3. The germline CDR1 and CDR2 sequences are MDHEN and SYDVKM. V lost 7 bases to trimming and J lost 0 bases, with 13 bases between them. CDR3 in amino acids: CASIGTVSSYEQYF. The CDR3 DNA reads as TGTGCCAGCATAGGGACGGTAAGCTCCTACGAGCAGTACTTC. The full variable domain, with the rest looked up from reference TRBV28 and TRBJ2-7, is DVKVTQSSRYLVKRTGEKVFLECVQDMDHENMFWYRQDPGLGLRLIYFSYDVKMKEKGDIPEGYSVSREKKERFSLILESASTNQTSMYLCASIGTVSSYEQYFGPGTRLTVT.

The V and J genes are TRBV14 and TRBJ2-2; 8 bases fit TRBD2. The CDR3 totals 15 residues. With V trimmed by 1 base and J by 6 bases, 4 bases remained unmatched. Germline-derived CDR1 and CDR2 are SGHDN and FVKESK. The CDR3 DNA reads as TGTGCCAGCAGCCAAGGTCTAGCGGGCCCCGGGGAGCTGTTTTTT. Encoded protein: CASSQGLAGPGELFF.

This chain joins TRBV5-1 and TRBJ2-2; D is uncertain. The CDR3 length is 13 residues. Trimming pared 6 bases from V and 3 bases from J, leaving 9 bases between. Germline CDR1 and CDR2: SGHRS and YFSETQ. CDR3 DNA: TGCGCCAGCACTGAAAGCGACACCGGGGAGCTGTTTTTT. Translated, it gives CASTESDTGELFF.

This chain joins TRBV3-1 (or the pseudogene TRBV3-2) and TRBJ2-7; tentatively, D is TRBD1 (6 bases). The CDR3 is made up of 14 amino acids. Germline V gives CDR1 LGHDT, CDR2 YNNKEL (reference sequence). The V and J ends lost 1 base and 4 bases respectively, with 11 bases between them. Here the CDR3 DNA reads TGTGCCAGCAGCCAAGGGGGGCGCGAGTACGAGCAGTACTTC. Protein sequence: CASSQGGREYEQYF.

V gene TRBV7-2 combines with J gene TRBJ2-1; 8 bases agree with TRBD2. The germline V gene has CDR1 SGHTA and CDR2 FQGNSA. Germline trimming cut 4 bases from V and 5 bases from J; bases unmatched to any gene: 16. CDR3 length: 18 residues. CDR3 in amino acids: CASSWAPRGSGTHNEQFF. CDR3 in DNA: TGTGCCAGCAGCTGGGCCCCCCGGGGTAGCGGGACCCACAATGAGCAGTTCTTC.

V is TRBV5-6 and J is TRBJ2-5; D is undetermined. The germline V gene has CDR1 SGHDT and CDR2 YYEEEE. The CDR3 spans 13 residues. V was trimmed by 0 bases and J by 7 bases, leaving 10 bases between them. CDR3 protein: CASSLGPARTQYF. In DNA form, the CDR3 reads TGTGCCAGCAGCTTGGGACCCGCTCGGACCCAGTACTTC.

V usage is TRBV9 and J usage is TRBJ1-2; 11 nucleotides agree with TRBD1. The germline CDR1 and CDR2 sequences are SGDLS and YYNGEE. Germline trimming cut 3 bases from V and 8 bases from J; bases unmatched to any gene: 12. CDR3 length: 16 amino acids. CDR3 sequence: CASSARTGGYVDGYTF. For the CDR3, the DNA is TGTGCCAGCAGCGCCCGGACAGGGGGCTACGTCGACGGCTACACCTTC.